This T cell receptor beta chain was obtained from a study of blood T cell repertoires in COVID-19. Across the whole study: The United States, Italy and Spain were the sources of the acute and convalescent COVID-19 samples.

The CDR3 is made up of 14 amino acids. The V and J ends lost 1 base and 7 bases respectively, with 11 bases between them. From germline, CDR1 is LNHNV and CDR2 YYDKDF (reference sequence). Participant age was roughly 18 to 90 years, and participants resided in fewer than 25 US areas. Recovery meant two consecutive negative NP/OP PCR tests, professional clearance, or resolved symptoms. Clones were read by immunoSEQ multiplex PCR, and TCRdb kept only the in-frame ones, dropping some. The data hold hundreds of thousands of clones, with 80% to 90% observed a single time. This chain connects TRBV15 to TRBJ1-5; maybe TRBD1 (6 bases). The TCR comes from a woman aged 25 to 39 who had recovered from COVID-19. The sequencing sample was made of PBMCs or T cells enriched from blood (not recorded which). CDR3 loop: CATSRGQATQPQHF. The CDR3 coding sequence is TGTGCCACCAGCAGAGGACAGGCGACACAGCCCCAGCATTTT.